This is a list of T cell receptor beta chains from one sample in a study of shared clonotypes between healthy human individuals. Assay used: immunoSEQ multiplex PCR; TCRdb lists only in-frame clones, some missing. The data show about 1 million clones, about 70% seen once. The sequencing input was memory CD4+ T cells sorted from blood. The receptors here all came from a young man in good health. CDR3s include the opening cysteine and the closing phenylalanine or tryptophan. A D gene is named only where the DNA matches it firmly. The size field is filled for only some rows; it gives once, few, many or a size class.

J	V	size	D	CDR3	DNA
TRBJ2-7	TRBV21-1	-	-	CARASPGGRYEQYF	TGTGCCAGGGCGTCTCCGGGAGGGCGATACGAGCAGTACTTC
TRBJ1-1	TRBV6-1	-	-	CASKLRNTEAFF	TGTGCCAGCAAACTGCGGAACACTGAAGCTTTCTTT
TRBJ2-1	TRBV29-1	-	-	CSVHRQDDNEQFF	TGCAGCGTCCACAGACAGGACGACAATGAGCAGTTCTTC
TRBJ2-2	TRBV2	-	-	CASRDSWVSTGELFF	TGTGCCAGCAGAGACAGCTGGGTGTCAACCGGGGAGCTGTTTTTT
TRBJ2-7	TRBV27	-	TRBD2	CASSLIAGKSGEQYF	TGTGCCAGCAGTTTAATAGCGGGAAAATCGGGGGAGCAGTACTTC
TRBJ2-2	TRBV7-2	-	-	CASSFQGTGELFF	TGTGCCAGCAGTTTTCAGGGGACCGGGGAGCTGTTTTTT
TRBJ2-4	TRBV10-3	few	TRBD1	CAISGAGGLGKNIQYF	TGTGCCATCAGTGGGGCAGGGGGCTTGGGCAAAAACATTCAGTACTTC
TRBJ2-7	TRBV2	-	TRBD1	CASSRQGGYEQYF	TGTGCCAGCAGTCGACAGGGCGGGTACGAGCAGTACTTC
TRBJ2-7	TRBV7-2	-	TRBD1	CASSPESPGQVNYEQYF	TGTGCCAGCAGCCCAGAATCCCCGGGACAGGTTAACTACGAGCAGTACTTC
TRBJ2-3	TRBV4-3	once	TRBD2	CASSQGTSGRTDTQYF	TGCGCCAGCAGCCAAGGGACTAGCGGGAGGACAGATACGCAGTATTTT
TRBJ1-3	TRBV5-5	-	TRBD1	CASSPRDREKYSGNTIYF	TGTGCCAGCAGCCCCCGGGACAGAGAAAAATACTCTGGAAACACCATATATTTT
TRBJ1-2	TRBV7-2	-	TRBD1	CASSVSGTGKGYTF	TGTGCCAGCAGCGTTTCCGGGACAGGGAAAGGCTACACCTTC
TRBJ2-2	TRBV5-6	few	-	CASSPRKVEPGELFF	TGTGCCAGCAGCCCCCGGAAGGTAGAGCCCGGGGAGCTGTTTTTT
TRBJ1-2	TRBV5-1	-	-	CASSFGRGYGYTF	TGCGCCAGCAGCTTCGGCAGGGGCTATGGCTACACCTTC
TRBJ1-3	TRBV9	-	TRBD1	CASSLGQGAGGNTIYF	TGTGCCAGCAGCTTAGGACAGGGGGCTGGAGGAAACACCATATATTTT
TRBJ2-2	TRBV28	-	-	CASRTQGGELFF	TGTGCCAGCAGGACGCAAGGCGGGGAGCTGTTTTTT
TRBJ1-5	TRBV19	-	TRBD1	CASSILTGGNQPQHF	TGTGCCAGTAGTATCTTGACAGGGGGAAATCAGCCCCAGCATTTT
TRBJ2-3	TRBV7-9	-	TRBD1	CASSLSLDRGRADTQYF	TGTGCCAGCAGCTTATCCCTGGACAGGGGGAGGGCAGATACGCAGTATTTT
TRBJ2-5	TRBV5-4	once	-	CASSLLGRTQETQYF	TGTGCCAGCAGCTTGTTGGGGAGGACACAAGAGACCCAGTACTTC
TRBJ2-5	TRBV15	-	-	CATSREYQETQYF	TGTGCCACCAGCAGAGAATACCAAGAGACCCAGTACTTC
TRBJ2-7	TRBV5-4	-	-	CASSSGNSGFYEQYF	TGTGCCAGCAGCTCCGGGAACTCCGGTTTTTACGAGCAGTACTTC
TRBJ1-4	TRBV5-1	-	TRBD1	CASSQQGREKLFF	TGCGCCAGCAGCCAACAGGGGAGGGAAAAACTGTTTTTT
TRBJ2-7	TRBV21-1	-	-	CASLSGRLYEQYF	TGTGCCAGCCTTAGCGGGAGGCTGTACGAGCAGTACTTC
TRBJ1-1	TRBV4-2	few	TRBD1	CASSQPGQGIAFF	TGTGCCAGCAGCCAACCGGGACAGGGAATCGCTTTCTTT
TRBJ2-3	TRBV7-2	-	-	CASSLRGGFDTQYF	TGTGCCAGCAGCTTAAGAGGGGGATTTGATACGCAGTATTTT
TRBJ1-6	TRBV6-6	many	-	CASSRDSYNSPLHF	TGTGCCAGCAGCAGGGATTCCTATAATTCACCCCTCCACTTT
TRBJ2-3	TRBV7-9	-	-	CASSFTRGADTQYF	TGTGCCAGCAGCTTTACCAGGGGCGCAGATACGCAGTATTTT
TRBJ1-1	TRBV14	-	-	CARLELPMNTEAFF	TGTGCCAGGCTTGAACTGCCGATGAACACTGAAGCTTTCTTT
TRBJ1-6	TRBV11-2	-	-	CASSLDGYNSPLHF	TGTGCCAGCAGCTTAGACGGTTATAATTCACCCCTCCACTTT
TRBJ1-5	TRBV2	-	-	CASSEEGGYSNQPQHF	TGTGCCAGCAGTGAGGAAGGGGGTTATAGCAATCAGCCCCAGCATTTT
TRBJ2-2	TRBV30	-	-	CAWSVRSGTTGELFF	TGTGCCTGGAGTGTACGATCTGGGACCACCGGGGAGCTGTTTTTT
TRBJ2-7	TRBV18	-	-	CASSRAYEQYF	TGTGCCAGCTCACGGGCCTACGAGCAGTACTTC
TRBJ2-5	TRBV2	-	-	CASSPQGLPETQYF	TGTGCCAGCAGTCCCCAGGGACTCCCGGAGACCCAGTACTTC
TRBJ2-1	TRBV6-6	-	-	CASSCVLCPRDTEQFF	TGTGCCAGCAGTTGCGTCCTTTGCCCGCGGGACACTGAGCAGTTCTTC
TRBJ1-1	TRBV7-2	-	TRBD1	CASSYFRTGGDTEAFF	TGTGCCAGCAGCTACTTCCGGACAGGGGGGGACACTGAAGCTTTCTTT
TRBJ2-6	TRBV27	-	-	CASSLFRGDTSGANVLTF	TGTGCCAGCAGTTTATTTAGAGGGGATACCTCTGGGGCCAACGTCCTGACTTTC
TRBJ2-1	TRBV6-1	-	-	CASSEHSPLNEQFF	TGTGCCAGCAGTGAACATTCTCCCCTCAATGAGCAGTTCTTC
TRBJ2-3	TRBV2	-	TRBD2	CASRVAGGVDTQYF	TGTGCCAGCAGAGTAGCGGGGGGGGTAGATACGCAGTATTTT
TRBJ2-7	TRBV18	-	TRBD2	CASSPPLAGAYEQYF	TGTGCCAGCTCACCACCCCTAGCGGGGGCCTACGAGCAGTACTTC
TRBJ2-3	TRBV6-6	-	TRBD1	CASTRGLVSDTQYF	TGTGCCAGCACCAGGGGGCTGGTTTCAGATACGCAGTATTTT
TRBJ1-3	TRBV6-6	once	TRBD1	CASSYRQGAGGNTIYF	TGTGCCAGCAGTTACCGGCAGGGGGCAGGGGGAAACACCATATATTTT
TRBJ2-5	TRBV29-1	-	-	CSARTEAETQYF	TGCAGCGCCCGGACAGAGGCAGAGACCCAGTACTTC
TRBJ1-4	TRBV2	-	TRBD1	CASSDHRGRRTNEKLFF	TGTGCCAGCAGTGACCACAGGGGGCGCAGAACTAATGAAAAACTGTTTTTT
TRBJ2-2	TRBV19	-	-	CASSTDWGGLNGELFF	TGTGCCAGCTCGACTGACTGGGGCGGACTCAACGGGGAGCTGTTTTTT
TRBJ2-7	TRBV11-2	many	TRBD2	CASSLVAGESYEQYF	TGTGCCAGCAGCTTAGTGGCGGGAGAATCCTACGAGCAGTACTTC
TRBJ1-5	TRBV28	-	-	CASSLGQYSNQPQHF	TGTGCCAGCAGTTTAGGGCAGTATAGCAATCAGCCCCAGCATTTT
TRBJ1-2	TRBV5-8	once	-	CASSLFPYYGYTF	TGTGCCAGCAGCTTGTTCCCTTACTATGGCTACACCTTC
TRBJ1-6	TRBV19	-	-	CASSGRTSQQGSPLHF	TGTGCCAGTAGTGGGCGGACATCCCAACAAGGATCACCCCTCCACTTT
TRBJ2-7	TRBV19	-	TRBD1	CASSVTGTAHEQYF	TGTGCCAGTAGTGTAACCGGGACAGCCCACGAGCAGTACTTC
TRBJ2-3	TRBV7-2	-	TRBD2	CASRWTSGNTDTQYF	TGTGCCAGCAGGTGGACTAGCGGGAACACAGATACGCAGTATTTT
TRBJ2-2	TRBV7-9	-	TRBD2	CASSFGLAGVGNTGELFF	TGTGCCAGCAGCTTTGGACTAGCGGGGGTCGGGAACACCGGGGAGCTGTTTTTT
TRBJ2-7	TRBV5-1	-	-	CASSLRVGERYF	TGCGCCAGCAGCTTGAGGGTGGGAGAGCGGTACTTC
TRBJ1-6	TRBV18	-	TRBD1	CASSPGQGGNSPLHF	TGTGCCAGCTCACCAGGACAGGGTGGGAATTCACCCCTCCACTTT
TRBJ2-5	TRBV19	-	-	CASSKPTMSRLQETQYF	TGTGCCAGTAGTAAACCCACTATGAGTAGGCTCCAGGAGACCCAGTACTTC
TRBJ2-1	TRBV7-2	-	TRBD1	CASSPRQGVGNEQFF	TGTGCCAGCAGCCCCCGACAGGGGGTGGGGAATGAGCAGTTCTTC